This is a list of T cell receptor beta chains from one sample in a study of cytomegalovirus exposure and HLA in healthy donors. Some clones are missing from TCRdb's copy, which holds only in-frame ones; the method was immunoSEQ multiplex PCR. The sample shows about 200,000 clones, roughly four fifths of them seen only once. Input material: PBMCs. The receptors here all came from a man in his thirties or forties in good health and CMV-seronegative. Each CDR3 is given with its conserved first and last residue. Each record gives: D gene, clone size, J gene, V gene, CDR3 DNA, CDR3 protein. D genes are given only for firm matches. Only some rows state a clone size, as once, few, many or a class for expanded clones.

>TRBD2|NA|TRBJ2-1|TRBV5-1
TGCGCCAGCAGCTCAATACTAGCGGGAGAAGTCTACAATGAGCAGTTCTTC
CASSSILAGEVYNEQFF
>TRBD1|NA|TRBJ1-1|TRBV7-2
TGTGCCAGCAGCTTAACCGGGACAGCCCGTTTTGAAGCTTTCTTT
CASSLTGTARFEAFF
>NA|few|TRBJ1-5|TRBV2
TGTGCCAGCATGGATTGGACAGAAACCCAGCATTTT
CASMDWTETQHF
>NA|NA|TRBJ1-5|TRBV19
TGTGCCAGTAGTATAAGGCAGGGAATGGCTAGCAATCAGCCCCAGCATTTT
CASSIRQGMASNQPQHF
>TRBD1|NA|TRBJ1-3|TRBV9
TGTGCCAGCAGCGTGGCAGGGACAGCTGGAAACACCATATATTTT
CASSVAGTAGNTIYF
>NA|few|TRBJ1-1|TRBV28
TGTGCCAGCAGTTTATGGTGGGGCACGAACACTGAAGCTTTCTTT
CASSLWWGTNTEAFF
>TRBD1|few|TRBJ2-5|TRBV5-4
TGTGCCAGCAGCGGGGACAGGGGGGTCAGGGAGACCCAGTACTTC
CASSGDRGVRETQYF
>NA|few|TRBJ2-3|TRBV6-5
TGTGCCAGCAGTTACTCGGGGCGGGGAGATACGCAGTATTTT
CASSYSGRGDTQYF
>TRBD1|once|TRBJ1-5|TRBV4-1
TGCGCCAGCAGCCCCATGGGACAGGGAGAAAATCAGCCCCAGCATTTT
CASSPMGQGENQPQHF
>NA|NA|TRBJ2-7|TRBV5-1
TGCGCCAGCAGCTTGGAACAGGGCGGTGAGCAGTACTTC
CASSLEQGGEQYF
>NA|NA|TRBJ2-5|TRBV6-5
TGTGCCAGCAGTCTTGGGGGGAGCGGGCAAGAGACCCAGTACTTC
CASSLGGSGQETQYF
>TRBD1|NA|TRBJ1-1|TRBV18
TGTGCCAGCTCACCGTGGGGACAGGGCACTGAAGCTTTCTTT
CASSPWGQGTEAFF
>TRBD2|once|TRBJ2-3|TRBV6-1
TGTGCCATCAATAGCGGGGGGGGAACGCAGTATTTT
CAINSGGGTQYF
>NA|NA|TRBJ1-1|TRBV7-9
TGTGCCAGCAGCTCGAGTCCCGGGACAAGGAACACTGAAGCTTTCTTT
CASSSSPGTRNTEAFF
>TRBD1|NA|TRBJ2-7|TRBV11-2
TGTGCCAGCAGCCCGCAGGGCGTGACAGGGTACCCCTACGAGCAGTACTTC
CASSPQGVTGYPYEQYF
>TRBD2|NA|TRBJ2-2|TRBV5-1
TGCGCCAGCAGCTTCCCCTGGACTAGCGGGAGCCCGAACACCGGGGAGCTGTTTTTT
CASSFPWTSGSPNTGELFF
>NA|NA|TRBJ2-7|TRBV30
TGTGCCTGGACCCTGGGGGGTTCCTACGAGCAGTACTTC
CAWTLGGSYEQYF
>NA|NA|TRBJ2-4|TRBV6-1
TGTGCCAGCAGTGCTGTACCCGGCAGTCTGGGAGAAAACATTCAGTACTTC
CASSAVPGSLGENIQYF
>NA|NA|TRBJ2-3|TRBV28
TGTGCCAGCAACGGAGGGGGACAGCTAGGGGTTACGCAGTATTTT
CASNGGGQLGVTQYF
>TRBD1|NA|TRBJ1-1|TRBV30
TGTGCCTGGAGGCAGGGGGCGCGCACTGAAGCTTTCTTT
CAWRQGARTEAFF
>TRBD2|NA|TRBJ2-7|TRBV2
TGTGCCAGCTACCCCAAAGGGCGGGGACTAGCGGGTTCAGCCTACGAGCAGTACTTC
CASYPKGRGLAGSAYEQYF
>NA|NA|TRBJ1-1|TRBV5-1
TGCGCCAGCAGCTTTTCCCCGACAGGATACGCCACTGAAGCTTTCTTT
CASSFSPTGYATEAFF
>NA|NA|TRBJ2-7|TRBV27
TGTGCCAGCAGTTTAGGGGGGATAAGCGAGCAGTACTTC
CASSLGGISEQYF
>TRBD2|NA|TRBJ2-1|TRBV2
TGTGCCATAACTAGCGGGACGTCCCGCTCCTACAATGAGCAGTTCTTC
CAITSGTSRSYNEQFF
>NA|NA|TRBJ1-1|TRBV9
TGTGCCAGCAGCGGACAGTACATGAACACTGAAGCTTTCTTT
CASSGQYMNTEAFF
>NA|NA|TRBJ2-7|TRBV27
TGTGCCAGCAGTCCACCGGGACTTCCTCGCGAGCAGTACTTC
CASSPPGLPREQYF
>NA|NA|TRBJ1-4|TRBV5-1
TGCGCCAGCAGCCCCGGGGAGCAGTATAGATTGACTAATGAAAAACTGTTTTTT
CASSPGEQYRLTNEKLFF